The source of this T cell receptor (beta chain) is a study of T cell clonotyping in hematopoietic cell transplantation. Across the whole study: Pretransplant recipient samples were taken after cytoreduction.

The table came from immunoSEQ multiplex PCR; TCRdb's copy has only in-frame clones and leaves some out. The sample has some 5,000 clones; around 30% are singletons. CDR1 is MNHEY and CDR2 is SVGAGI in the germline V gene. V lost 8 bases and J lost 6, with 11 bases in between. The CDR3 runs 13 residues. Time point noted: recipient sample about 28 days before transplant, after cytoreduction. For this clone: What it binds is not known.

Study findings and constraints: Cells were unsorted, so CD4 and CD8 contributions were not separated. At the given depth, recipient repertoires were over 97% de novo clonotypes. Pathologically expanded recipient clonotypes increased progressively from day 30 to day 180 as diversity fell.

The V call is TRBV6-5, the J call TRBJ1-6; the D gene is possibly TRBD1 (6 bases). The starting material was peripheral blood mononuclear cells, obtained before stem cell transplant. The TCR originated in a man aged 50 to 59 with myelofibrosis. Some clones in this sample may be carry-over from other donors' samples. CDR3 protein: CASARGANSPLHF. CDR3 in DNA: TGTGCCAGCGCACGGGGGGCTAATTCACCCCTCCACTTT.